Following are 14 T cell receptor beta chains from one sample sequenced in a study of response to subunit inactivated influenza vaccine. TCRdb called the RT-PCR reads again in MiXCR, with one record for every CDR3 protein. The sample yields 650,000 to 800,000 distinct CDR3 sequences, approximately 15% seen once. The sample here was PBMCs from blood, taken about 14 days before vaccination. Receptors were obtained from a man aged 45 to 65 who received an inactivated influenza vaccine.

This chain connects TRBV30 to TRBJ2-5; D not resolved. V was clipped by 3 bases and J by 2 bases, with 7 bases between them. This CDR3 has 12 residues. Germline assignment: CDR1 GTSNPN and CDR2 SVGIG (reference sequence). CDR3 nucleotide sequence: TGTGCCTGGAGCCAAGATCAAGAGACCCAGTACTTC. Its translation is CAWSQDQETQYF.

The rearrangement links TRBV20-1 to TRBJ1-1; no firm D call. V was cut by 0 bases and J by 0 bases, with 11 bases left in between. CDR3 size: 15 residues. CDR1 and CDR2 (germline): DFQATT, SNEGSKA (reference sequence). The CDR3 here is CSARDIVSMNTEAFF. CDR3 bases: TGCAGTGCTAGAGATATAGTCTCAATGAACACTGAAGCTTTCTTT.

In its sample, this clonotype was seen a few times. V usage is TRBV6-5 and J usage is TRBJ2-5, with D perhaps TRBD2 (5 bases). V lost 0 bases and J 2 bases, leaving 19 bases between the germline ends. Germline V lookup: CDR1 MNHEY, CDR2 SVGAGI. The CDR3 length is 18 residues. In DNA, the CDR3 is TGTGCCAGCAGTTACTCCCCCTTCGTGAGCGGTCCACAAGAGACCCAGTACTTC. Encoded protein: CASSYSPFVSGPQETQYF.

This clonotype occurred a few times. V gene TRBV14 combines with J gene TRBJ2-7; 7 bases align to TRBD2. Losses at the gene ends were 2 bases for V and 3 bases for J; bases not matched to a gene: 7. The CDR3 is 15 amino acids. From germline, CDR1 is SGHDN and CDR2 FVKESK. CDR3 amino acids: CASSQTPGGHYEQYF. The CDR3 bases are TGTGCCAGCAGCCAAACACCGGGAGGTCACTACGAGCAGTACTTC.

This clonotype was seen a few times. V usage is TRBV9 and J usage is TRBJ1-2, with TRBD1 matching over 9 bases. Per the germline V gene, CDR1 is SGDLS and CDR2 is YYNGEE. The CDR3 length is 15 residues. With V trimmed by 0 bases and J by 4 bases, 4 bases remained unmatched. The chain's CDR3 is CASSVVRTGAYGYTF. The CDR3 nucleotides read TGTGCCAGCAGCGTAGTACGGACAGGGGCCTATGGCTACACCTTC.

This clonotype occurred a few times. This chain links TRBV27 with TRBJ2-3; unclear D gene. Germline V gene lookup returns CDR1 MNHEY and CDR2 SMNVEV (reference sequence). With 6 bases removed from V and 6 bases from J, the gap between germline ends came to 13 bases. The CDR3 is 13 amino acids. The chain's CDR3 is CASSGERVDTQYF. The CDR3 nucleotides read TGTGCCAGCAGCGGTGAACGGGTTGATACGCAGTATTTT.

V usage is TRBV6-1 and J usage is TRBJ2-2; D gene ambiguous. This CDR3 spans 15 amino acids. Germline V gene lookup returns CDR1 MNHNS and CDR2 SASEGT. Trimming pared 7 bases from V and 2 bases from J, leaving 14 bases between. This chain's CDR3 is CASTLLQGNTGELFF. In DNA, the CDR3 is TGTGCCAGCACCCTACTACAAGGAAACACCGGGGAGCTGTTTTTT.

The genes are TRBV3-1 and TRBJ2-1; no firm D call. The CDR3 is made up of 16 amino acids. Trimming took off 0 bases at V and 8 bases at J, with 17 bases between the two ends. The germline gives CDR1 LGHDT, CDR2 YNNKEL (reference sequence). The CDR3 loop reads CASSQDRALKGDEQFF. CDR3 nucleotides: TGTGCCAGCAGCCAAGATCGGGCCCTCAAGGGCGATGAGCAGTTCTTC.

This clonotype was seen more than once but under ten times. The chain couples TRBV5-6 to TRBJ2-7; D perhaps matches TRBD2 (6 bases). The CDR3 is 15 amino acids. Germline lookup yields CDR1 SGHDT and CDR2 YYEEEE. V gave up 2 bases and J gave up 7 bases, with 19 bases separating them. CDR3 region: CASSFRRDLTSEQYF. CDR3 coding DNA: TGTGCCAGCAGCTTTCGGCGGGACCTAACAAGTGAGCAGTACTTC. Full variable domain (missing parts from reference TRBV5-6 and TRBJ2-7): DAGVTQSPTHLIKTRGQQVTLRCSPKSGHDTVSWYQQALGQGPQFIFQYYEEEERQRGNFPDRFSGHQFPNYSSELNVNALLLGDSALYLCASSFRRDLTSEQYFGPGTRLTVT.

This clonotype was seen more than once but under ten times. The chain is built from TRBV11-2 and TRBJ2-6; no clear D gene. V gave up 1 base and J gave up 11 bases, with 6 bases separating them. Germline V gene lookup returns CDR1 SGHAT and CDR2 FQNNGV. This CDR3 comprises 12 residues. The CDR3 loop is CASSLAHHVLTF. The CDR3 bases are TGTGCCAGCAGCTTAGCCCACCACGTCCTGACTTTC.

This rearrangement joins TRBV6-5 to TRBJ2-7; 13 nucleotides align to TRBD2. The germline CDR1 and CDR2 sequences are MNHEY and SVGAGI. The V gene end was trimmed by 2 bases and the J gene end by 6 bases; junction bases not matched to a gene: 1. There are 14 residues in the CDR3. CDR3 region: CASSYGTSGAEQYF. As DNA, the CDR3 is TGTGCCAGCAGTTACGGGACTAGCGGGGCCGAGCAGTACTTC.

This clonotype was counted only a few times. The rearrangement links TRBV12-3 or TRBV12-4 to TRBJ2-1, with 7 bases that match TRBD1. This CDR3 region has 15 residues. The V gene end was trimmed by 0 bases and the J gene end by 12 bases; junction bases not matched to a gene: 11. CDR3 residues: CASSLARQVGGGQFF. The CDR3 bases are TGTGCCAGCAGTTTAGCCCGACAGGTAGGGGGCGGGCAGTTCTTC.

This clonotype has ten or more counts. The rearrangement links TRBV5-1 to TRBJ2-1; D gene uncertain. Per the germline V gene, CDR1 is SGHRS and CDR2 is YFSETQ. This CDR3 contains 17 residues. V was clipped by 0 bases and J by 0 bases, with 13 bases between them. The CDR3, as DNA: TGCGCCAGCAGCTTGGGCCGCAGTGTCGTCTCCTACAATGAGCAGTTCTTC. As protein: CASSLGRSVVSYNEQFF. Complete variable domain (other parts from reference TRBV5-1 and TRBJ2-1): KAGVTQTPRYLIKTRGQQVTLSCSPISGHRSVSWYQQTPGQGLQFLFEYFSETQRNKGNFPGRFSGRQFSNSRSEMNVSTLELGDSALYLCASSLGRSVVSYNEQFFGPGTRLTVL.

This clonotype was picked up a small number of times. The rearrangement uses TRBV7-9 and TRBJ2-7; no clear D gene. Trimming took 5 bases from V and 0 from J, leaving 11 bases between them. Germline values: CDR1 SEHNR, CDR2 FQNEAQ (reference sequence). This CDR3 has 14 amino acids. The CDR3 nucleotides read TGTGCCAGCAGCCGATCCGAGGACTCCTACGAGCAGTACTTC. It encodes CASSRSEDSYEQYF.